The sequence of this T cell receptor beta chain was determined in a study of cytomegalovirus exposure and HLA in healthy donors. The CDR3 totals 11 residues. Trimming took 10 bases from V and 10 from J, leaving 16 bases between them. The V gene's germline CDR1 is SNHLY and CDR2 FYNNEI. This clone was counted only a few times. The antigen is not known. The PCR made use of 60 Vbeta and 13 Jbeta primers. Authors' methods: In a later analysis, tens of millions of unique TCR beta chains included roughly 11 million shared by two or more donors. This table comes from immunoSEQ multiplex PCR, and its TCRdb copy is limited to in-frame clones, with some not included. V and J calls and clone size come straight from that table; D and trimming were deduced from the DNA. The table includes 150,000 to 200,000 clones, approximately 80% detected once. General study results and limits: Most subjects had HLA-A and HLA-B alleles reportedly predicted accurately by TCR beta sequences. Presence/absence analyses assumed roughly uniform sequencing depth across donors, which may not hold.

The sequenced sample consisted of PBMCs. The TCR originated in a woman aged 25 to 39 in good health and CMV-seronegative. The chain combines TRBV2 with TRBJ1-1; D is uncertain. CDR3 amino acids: CAISPGPVAFF. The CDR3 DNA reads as TGTGCCATCTCTCCGGGTCCTGTAGCTTTCTTT. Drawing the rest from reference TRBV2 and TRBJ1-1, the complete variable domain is EPEVTQTPSHQVTQMGQEVILRCVPISNHLYFYWYRQILGQKVEFLVSFYNNEISEKSEIFDDQFSVERPDGSNFTLKIRSTKLEDSAMYFCAISPGPVAFFGQGTRLTVV.